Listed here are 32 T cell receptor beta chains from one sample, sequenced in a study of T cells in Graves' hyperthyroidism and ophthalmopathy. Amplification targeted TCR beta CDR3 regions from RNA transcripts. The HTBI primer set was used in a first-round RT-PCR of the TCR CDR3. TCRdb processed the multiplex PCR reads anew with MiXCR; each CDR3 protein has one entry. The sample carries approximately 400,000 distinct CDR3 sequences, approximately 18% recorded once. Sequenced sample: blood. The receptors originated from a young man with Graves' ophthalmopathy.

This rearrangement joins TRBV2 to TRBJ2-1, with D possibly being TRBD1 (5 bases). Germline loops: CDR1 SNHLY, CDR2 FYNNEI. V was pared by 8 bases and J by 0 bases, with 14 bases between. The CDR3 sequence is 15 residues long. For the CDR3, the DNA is TGTGCCAGCCCCCGGTCCACAGGCTCCTACAATGAGCAGTTCTTC. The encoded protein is CASPRSTGSYNEQFF.

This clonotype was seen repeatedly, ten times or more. The CDR3 spells CASSRTSGRTDTQYF. CDR3 coding DNA: TGCGCCAGCAGCAGGACTAGCGGCCGCACAGATACGCAGTATTTT. The V and J genes are TRBV5-1 and TRBJ2-3; 10 nucleotides match TRBD2. Per the germline V gene, CDR1 is SGHRS and CDR2 is YFSETQ. The CDR3 contains 15 residues. V gave up 4 bases and J gave up 1 base; unmatched junction bases: 3. The entire variable domain, with the rest obtained from reference TRBV5-1 and TRBJ2-3, is as follows: KAGVTQTPRYLIKTRGQQVTLSCSPISGHRSVSWYQQTPGQGLQFLFEYFSETQRNKGNFPGRFSGRQFSNSRSEMNVSTLELGDSALYLCASSRTSGRTDTQYFGPGTRLTVL.

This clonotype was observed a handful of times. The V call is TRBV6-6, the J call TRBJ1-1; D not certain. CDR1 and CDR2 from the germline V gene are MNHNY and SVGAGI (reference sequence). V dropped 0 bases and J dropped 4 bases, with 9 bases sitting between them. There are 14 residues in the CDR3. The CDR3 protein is CASSYSSGLTEAFF. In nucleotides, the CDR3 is TGTGCCAGCAGTTACTCATCAGGACTCACTGAAGCTTTCTTT.

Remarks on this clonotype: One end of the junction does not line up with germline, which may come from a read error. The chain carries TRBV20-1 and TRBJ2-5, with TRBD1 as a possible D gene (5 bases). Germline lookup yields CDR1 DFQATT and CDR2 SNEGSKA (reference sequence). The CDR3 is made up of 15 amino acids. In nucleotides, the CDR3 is TGCAGTGCTATGACAGAAAGTTGGTACCAAGAGACCCAGTGCTTC. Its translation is CSAMTESWYQETQCF.

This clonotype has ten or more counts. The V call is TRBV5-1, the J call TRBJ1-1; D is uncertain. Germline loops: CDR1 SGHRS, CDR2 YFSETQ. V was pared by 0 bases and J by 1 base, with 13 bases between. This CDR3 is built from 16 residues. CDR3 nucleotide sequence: TGCGCCAGCAGCTTGGATTCCGCAAGTTCGAACACTGAAGCTTTCTTT. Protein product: CASSLDSASSNTEAFF.

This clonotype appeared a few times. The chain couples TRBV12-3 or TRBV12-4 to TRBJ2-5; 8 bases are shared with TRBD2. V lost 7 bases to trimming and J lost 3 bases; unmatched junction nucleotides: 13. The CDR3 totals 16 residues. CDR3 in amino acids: CASTKDTGTSKETQYF. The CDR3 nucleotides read TGTGCCAGCACCAAAGATACCGGGACTAGTAAAGAGACCCAGTACTTC.

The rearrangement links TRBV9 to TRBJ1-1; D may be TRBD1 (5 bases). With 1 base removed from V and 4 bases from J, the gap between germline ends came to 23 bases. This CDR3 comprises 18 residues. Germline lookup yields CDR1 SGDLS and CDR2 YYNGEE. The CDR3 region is CASSVNPGGDRGFTEAFF. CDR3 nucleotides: TGTGCCAGCAGCGTAAACCCGGGGGGGGACCGCGGGTTCACTGAAGCTTTCTTT.

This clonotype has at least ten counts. The CDR3, as DNA: TGCAGTGCTAGCGCGGGCCCAGTCCCGGATACGCAGTATTTT. It codes for CSASAGPVPDTQYF. This rearrangement joins TRBV20-1 to TRBJ2-3; TRBD2 might be the D (5 bases). Trimming took off 3 bases at V and 6 bases at J, with 16 bases between the two ends. CDR3 length: 14 amino acids. Germline V gene sequence: CDR1 DFQATT, CDR2 SNEGSKA (reference sequence).

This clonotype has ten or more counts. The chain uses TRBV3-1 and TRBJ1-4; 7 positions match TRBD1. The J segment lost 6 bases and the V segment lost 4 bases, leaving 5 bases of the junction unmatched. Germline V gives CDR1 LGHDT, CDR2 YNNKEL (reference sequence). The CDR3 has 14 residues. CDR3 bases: TGTGCCAGCAGCCTTAAAGACAGGGATGAAAAACTGTTTTTT. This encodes CASSLKDRDEKLFF.

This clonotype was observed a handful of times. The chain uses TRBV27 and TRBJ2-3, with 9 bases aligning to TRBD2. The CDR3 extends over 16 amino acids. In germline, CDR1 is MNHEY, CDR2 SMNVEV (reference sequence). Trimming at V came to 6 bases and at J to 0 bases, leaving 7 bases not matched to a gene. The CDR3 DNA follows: TGTGCCAGCAGCACGTTAGCGGGGGCCAGCACAGATACGCAGTATTTT. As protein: CASSTLAGASTDTQYF.

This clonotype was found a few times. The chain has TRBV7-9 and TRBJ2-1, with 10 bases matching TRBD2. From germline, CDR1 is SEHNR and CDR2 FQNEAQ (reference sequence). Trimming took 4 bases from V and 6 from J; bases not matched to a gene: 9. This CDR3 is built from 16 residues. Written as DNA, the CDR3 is TGTGCCAGCAGCTCCATTCACAGGACTAGCGGCAATGAGCAGTTCTTC. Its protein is CASSSIHRTSGNEQFF.

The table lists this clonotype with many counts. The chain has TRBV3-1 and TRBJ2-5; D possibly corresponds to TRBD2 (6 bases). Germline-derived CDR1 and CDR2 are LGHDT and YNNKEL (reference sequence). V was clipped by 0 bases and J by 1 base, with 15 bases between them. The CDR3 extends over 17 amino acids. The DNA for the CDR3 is TGTGCCAGCAGCCAAGAAACGAGCGGGCGACTCCAAGAGACCCAGTACTTC. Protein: CASSQETSGRLQETQYF.

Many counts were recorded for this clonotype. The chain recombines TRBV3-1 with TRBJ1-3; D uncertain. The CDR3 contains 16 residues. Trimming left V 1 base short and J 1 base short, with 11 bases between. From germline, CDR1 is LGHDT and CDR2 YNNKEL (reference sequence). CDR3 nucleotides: TGTGCCAGCAGCCAAGGGGCGGAAAAATCTGGAAACACCATATATTTT. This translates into CASSQGAEKSGNTIYF.

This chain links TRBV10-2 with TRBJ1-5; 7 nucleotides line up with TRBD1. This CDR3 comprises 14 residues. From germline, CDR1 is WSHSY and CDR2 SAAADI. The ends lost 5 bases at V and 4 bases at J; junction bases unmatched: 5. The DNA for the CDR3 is TGCGCCAGCAGTAATGACAGGGCGAATCAGCCCCAGCATTTT. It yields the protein CASSNDRANQPQHF.

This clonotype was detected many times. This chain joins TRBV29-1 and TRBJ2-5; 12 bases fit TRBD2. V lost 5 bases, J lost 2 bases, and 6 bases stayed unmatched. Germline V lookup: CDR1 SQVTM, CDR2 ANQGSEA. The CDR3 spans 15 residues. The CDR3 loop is CSVSRLAGEQETQYF. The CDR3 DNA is TGCAGCGTTTCTCGACTAGCGGGGGAGCAAGAGACCCAGTACTTC.

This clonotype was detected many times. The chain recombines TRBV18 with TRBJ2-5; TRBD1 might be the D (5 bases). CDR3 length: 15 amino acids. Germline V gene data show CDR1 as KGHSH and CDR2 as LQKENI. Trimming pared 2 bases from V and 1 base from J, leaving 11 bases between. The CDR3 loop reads CASSPGQGIQETQYF. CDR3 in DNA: TGTGCCAGCTCACCAGGGCAGGGCATCCAAGAGACCCAGTACTTC.

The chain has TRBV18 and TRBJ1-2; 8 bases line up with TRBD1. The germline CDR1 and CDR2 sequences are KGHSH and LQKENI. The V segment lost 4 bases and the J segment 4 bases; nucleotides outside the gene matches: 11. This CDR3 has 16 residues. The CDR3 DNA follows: TGTGCCAGCTCACGGGACAGGCTGGCGGAGGGCTATGGCTACACCTTC. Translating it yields CASSRDRLAEGYGYTF.

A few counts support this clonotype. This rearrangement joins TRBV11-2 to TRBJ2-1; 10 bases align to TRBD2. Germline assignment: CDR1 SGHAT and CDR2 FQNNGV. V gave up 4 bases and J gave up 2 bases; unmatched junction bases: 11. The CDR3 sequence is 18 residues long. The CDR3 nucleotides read TGTGCCAGCAGCTACCCCCTCCTAGCGGGGGCCCCCTACAATGAGCAGTTCTTC. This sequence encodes CASSYPLLAGAPYNEQFF.

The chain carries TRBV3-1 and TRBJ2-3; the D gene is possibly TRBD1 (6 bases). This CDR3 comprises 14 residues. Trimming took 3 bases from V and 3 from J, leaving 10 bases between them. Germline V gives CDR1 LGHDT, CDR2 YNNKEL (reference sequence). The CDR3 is CASSQGTLTDTQYF. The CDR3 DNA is TGTGCCAGCAGCCAGGGGACATTAACAGATACGCAGTATTTT.

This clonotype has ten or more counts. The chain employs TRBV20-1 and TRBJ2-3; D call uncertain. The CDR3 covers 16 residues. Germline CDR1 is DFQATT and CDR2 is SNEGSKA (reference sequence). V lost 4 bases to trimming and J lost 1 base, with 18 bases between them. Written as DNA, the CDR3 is TGCAGTGCTATTGCCCTAACATCGACGGGCACAGATACGCAGTATTTT. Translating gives CSAIALTSTGTDTQYF.

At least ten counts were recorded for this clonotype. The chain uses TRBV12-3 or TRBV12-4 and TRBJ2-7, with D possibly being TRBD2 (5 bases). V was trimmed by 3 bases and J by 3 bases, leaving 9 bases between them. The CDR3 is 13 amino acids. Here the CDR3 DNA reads TGTGCCAGCAGTTTCGAGGGTTTCTACGAGCAGTACTTC. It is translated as CASSFEGFYEQYF.

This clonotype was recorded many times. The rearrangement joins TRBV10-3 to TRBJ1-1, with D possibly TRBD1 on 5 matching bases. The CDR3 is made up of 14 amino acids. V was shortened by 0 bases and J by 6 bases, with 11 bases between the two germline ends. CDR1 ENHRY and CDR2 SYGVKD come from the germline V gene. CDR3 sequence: CAISESEGWAEAFF. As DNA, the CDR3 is TGTGCCATCAGTGAGTCGGAGGGGTGGGCTGAAGCTTTCTTT.

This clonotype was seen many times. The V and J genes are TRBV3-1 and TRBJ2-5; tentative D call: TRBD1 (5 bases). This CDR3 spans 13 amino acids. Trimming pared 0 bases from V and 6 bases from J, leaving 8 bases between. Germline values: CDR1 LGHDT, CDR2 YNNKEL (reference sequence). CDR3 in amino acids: CASSQEGQQTQYF. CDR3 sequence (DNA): TGTGCCAGCAGCCAAGAGGGGCAACAGACCCAGTACTTC.

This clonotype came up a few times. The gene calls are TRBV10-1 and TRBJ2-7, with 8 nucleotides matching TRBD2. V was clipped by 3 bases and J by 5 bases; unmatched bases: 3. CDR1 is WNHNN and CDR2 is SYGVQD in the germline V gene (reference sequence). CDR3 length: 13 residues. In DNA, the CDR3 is TGCGCCAGCAGTGATCAGCGGGGGAACGAGCAGTACTTC. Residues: CASSDQRGNEQYF.

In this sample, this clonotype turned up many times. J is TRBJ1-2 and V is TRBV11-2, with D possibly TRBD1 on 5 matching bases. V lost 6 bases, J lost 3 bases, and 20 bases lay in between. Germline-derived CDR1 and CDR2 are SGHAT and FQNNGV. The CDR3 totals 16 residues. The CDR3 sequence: CASRNIRGEVDYGYTF. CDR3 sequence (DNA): TGTGCCAGCAGGAACATAAGGGGAGAGGTGGACTATGGCTACACCTTC.

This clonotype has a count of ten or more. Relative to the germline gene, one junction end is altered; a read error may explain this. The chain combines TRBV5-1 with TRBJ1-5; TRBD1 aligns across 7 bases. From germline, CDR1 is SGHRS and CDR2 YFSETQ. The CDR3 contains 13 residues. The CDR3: CASSRDSNQPQHF. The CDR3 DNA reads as TGTGCCAGCAGCCGGGACAGTAACCAGCCCCAGCATTTT.

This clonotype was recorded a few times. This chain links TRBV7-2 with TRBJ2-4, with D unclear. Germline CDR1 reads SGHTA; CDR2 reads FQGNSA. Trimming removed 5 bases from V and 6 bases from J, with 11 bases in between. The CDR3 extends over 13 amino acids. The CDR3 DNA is TGTGCCAGCAGCACCAGCACAGTAAACATTCAGTACTTC. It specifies CASSTSTVNIQYF.

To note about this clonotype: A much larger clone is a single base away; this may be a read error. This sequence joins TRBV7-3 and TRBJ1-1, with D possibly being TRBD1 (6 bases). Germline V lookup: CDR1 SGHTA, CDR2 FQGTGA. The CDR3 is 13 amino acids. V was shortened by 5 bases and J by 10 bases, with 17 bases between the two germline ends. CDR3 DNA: TGTGCCAGCAGCCCTACAGGGACCTCGGGAGCTTTCTTT. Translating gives CASSPTGTSGAFF.

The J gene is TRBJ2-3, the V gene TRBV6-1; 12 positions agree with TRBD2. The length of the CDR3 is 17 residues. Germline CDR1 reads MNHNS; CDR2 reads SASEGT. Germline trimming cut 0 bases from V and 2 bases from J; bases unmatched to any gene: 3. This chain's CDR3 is CASSEATSGGDTDTQYF. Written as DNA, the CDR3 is TGTGCCAGCAGTGAAGCGACTAGCGGGGGAGACACAGATACGCAGTATTTT.

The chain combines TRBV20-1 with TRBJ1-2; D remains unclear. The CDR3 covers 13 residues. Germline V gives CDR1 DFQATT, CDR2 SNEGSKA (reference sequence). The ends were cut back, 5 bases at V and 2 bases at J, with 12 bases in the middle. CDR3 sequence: CSAGRPENYGYTF. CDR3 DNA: TGCAGTGCTGGCAGGCCGGAGAACTATGGCTACACCTTC.

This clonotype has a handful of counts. CDR3 DNA sequence: TGTGCCAGCAGCCCCCTCCCGGGACAGGGGGAGGCTTTCTTT. It translates to CASSPLPGQGEAFF. The chain couples TRBV11-2 to TRBJ1-1, with TRBD1 matching 11 bases. After removal of 5 bases from V and 11 bases from J, the junction contained 10 bases not matched to a gene. Germline values: CDR1 SGHAT, CDR2 FQNNGV. This CDR3 has 14 residues.

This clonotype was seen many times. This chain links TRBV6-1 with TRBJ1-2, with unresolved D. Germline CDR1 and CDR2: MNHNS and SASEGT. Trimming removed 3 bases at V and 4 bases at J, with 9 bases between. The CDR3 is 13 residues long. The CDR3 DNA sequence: TGTGCCAGCAGTGAGGACGCTGCCTATGGCTACACCTTC. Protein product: CASSEDAAYGYTF.